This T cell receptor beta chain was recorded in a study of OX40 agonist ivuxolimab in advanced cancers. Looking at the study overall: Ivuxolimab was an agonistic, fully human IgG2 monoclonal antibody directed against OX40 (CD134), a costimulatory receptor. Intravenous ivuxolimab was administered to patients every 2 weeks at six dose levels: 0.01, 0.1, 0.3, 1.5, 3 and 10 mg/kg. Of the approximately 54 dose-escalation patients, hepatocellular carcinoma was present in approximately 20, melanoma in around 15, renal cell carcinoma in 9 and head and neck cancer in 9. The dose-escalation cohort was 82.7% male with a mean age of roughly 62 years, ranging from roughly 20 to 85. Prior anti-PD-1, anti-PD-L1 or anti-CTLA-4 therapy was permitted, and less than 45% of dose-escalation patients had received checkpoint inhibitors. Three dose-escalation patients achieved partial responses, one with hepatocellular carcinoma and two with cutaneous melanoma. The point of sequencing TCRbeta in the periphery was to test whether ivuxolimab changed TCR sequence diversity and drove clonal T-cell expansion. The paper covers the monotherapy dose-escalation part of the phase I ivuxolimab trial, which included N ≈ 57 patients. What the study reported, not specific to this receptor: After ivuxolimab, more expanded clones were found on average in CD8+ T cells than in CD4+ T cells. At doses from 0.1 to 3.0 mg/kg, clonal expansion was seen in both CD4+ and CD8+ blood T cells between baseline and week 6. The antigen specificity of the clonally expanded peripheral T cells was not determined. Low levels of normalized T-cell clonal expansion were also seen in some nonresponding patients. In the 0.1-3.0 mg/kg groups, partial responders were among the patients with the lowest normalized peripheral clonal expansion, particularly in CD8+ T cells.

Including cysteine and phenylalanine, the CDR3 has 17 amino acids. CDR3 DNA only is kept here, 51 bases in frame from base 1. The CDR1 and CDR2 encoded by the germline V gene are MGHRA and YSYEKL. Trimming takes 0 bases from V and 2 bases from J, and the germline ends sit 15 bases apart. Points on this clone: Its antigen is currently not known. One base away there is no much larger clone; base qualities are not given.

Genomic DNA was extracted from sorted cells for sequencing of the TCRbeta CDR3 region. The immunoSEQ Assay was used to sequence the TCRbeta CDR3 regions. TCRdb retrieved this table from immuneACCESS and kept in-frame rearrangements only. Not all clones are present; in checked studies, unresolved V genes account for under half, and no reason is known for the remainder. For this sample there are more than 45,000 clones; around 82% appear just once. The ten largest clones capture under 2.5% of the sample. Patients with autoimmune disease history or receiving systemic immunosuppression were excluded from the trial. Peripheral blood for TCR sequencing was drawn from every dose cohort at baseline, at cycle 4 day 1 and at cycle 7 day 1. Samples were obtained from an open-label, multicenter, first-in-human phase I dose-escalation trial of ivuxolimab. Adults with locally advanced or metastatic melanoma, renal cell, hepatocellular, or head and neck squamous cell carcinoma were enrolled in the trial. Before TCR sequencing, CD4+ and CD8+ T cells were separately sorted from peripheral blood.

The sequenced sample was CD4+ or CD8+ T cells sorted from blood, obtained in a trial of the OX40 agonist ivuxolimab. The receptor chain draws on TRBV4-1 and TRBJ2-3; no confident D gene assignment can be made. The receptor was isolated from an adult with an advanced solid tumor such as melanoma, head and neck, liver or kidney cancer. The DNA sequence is TGCGCCAGCAGCCAAGATGTCTGGGATCCTAACACAGATACGCAGTATTTT. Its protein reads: CASSQDVWDPNTDTQYF.